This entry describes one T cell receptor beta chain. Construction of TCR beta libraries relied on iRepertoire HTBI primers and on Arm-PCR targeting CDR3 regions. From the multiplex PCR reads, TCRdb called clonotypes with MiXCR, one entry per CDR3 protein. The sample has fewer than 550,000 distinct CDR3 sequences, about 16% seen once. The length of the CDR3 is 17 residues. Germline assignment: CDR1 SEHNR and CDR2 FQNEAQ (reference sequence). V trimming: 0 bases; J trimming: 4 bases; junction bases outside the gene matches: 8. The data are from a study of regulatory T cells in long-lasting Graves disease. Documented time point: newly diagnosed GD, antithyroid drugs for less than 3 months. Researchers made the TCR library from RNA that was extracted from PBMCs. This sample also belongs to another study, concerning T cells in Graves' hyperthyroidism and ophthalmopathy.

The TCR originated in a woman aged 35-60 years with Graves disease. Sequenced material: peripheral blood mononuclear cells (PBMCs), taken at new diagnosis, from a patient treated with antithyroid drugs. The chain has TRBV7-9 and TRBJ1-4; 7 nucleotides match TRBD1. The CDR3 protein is CASSLAELAGGNEKLFF. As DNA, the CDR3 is TGTGCCAGCAGCTTAGCGGAGTTGGCAGGGGGTAATGAAAAACTGTTTTTT.